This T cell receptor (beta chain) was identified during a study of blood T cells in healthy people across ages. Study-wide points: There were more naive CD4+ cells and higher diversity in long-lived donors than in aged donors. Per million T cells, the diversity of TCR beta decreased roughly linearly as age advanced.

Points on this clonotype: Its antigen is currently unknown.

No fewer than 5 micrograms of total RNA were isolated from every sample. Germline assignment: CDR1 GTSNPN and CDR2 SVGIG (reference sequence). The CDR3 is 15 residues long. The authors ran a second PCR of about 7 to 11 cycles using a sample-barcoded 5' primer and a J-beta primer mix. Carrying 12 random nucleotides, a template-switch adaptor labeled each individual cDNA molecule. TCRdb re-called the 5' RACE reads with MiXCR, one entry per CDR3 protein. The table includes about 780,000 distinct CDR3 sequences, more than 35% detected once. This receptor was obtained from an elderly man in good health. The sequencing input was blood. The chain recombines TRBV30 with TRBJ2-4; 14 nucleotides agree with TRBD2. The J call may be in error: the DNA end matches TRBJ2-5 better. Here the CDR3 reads CAWSGRTSGRETQYF. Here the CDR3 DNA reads TGTGCCTGGAGTGGTAGGACTAGCGGGAGGGAGACCCAGTACTTC.